A selection of T cell receptor beta chains follows, all from one sample in a study of T-cell memory formation after mild COVID-19. One entry per CDR3 protein, called by TCRdb with MiXCR from the 5' RACE reads. This repertoire shows about 430,000 distinct CDR3 sequences, about 24% found once; its top ten account for about 10%. The specimen sequenced was PBMCs or a T cell subset sorted from them (not recorded which). The receptors were gathered from an adult woman who had mild COVID-19 (a few samples of this study predate the infection). Cell type and time point are not known. The CDR3 runs from the conserved cysteine through the conserved F or W. The D gene is left open where the match is weak. Not every row has a clone size; where given, it reads once, few, many or a size class.

abundance	v_gene	d_gene	j_gene	CDR3aa	CDR3nt
few	TRBV4-1	TRBD1	TRBJ1-3	CASSQDYRGRGNTIYF	TGCGCCAGCAGCCAAGACTACAGGGGGCGCGGAAACACCATATATTTT
few	TRBV5-1	.	TRBJ2-1	CASSLVVGRYNEQFF	TGCGCCAGCAGCTTGGTCGTAGGGCGGTACAATGAGCAGTTCTTC
few	TRBV7-9	.	TRBJ1-4	CASSPAAALVEKLFF	TGTGCCAGCAGCCCTGCCGCGGCACTAGTTGAAAAACTGTTTTTT
many	TRBV4-1	.	TRBJ2-2	CASRDRNTGELFF	TGCGCCAGCAGGGACAGGAACACCGGGGAGCTGTTTTTT
few	TRBV24-1	.	TRBJ2-1	CATSRAREQFF	TGTGCCACCAGTCGGGCCAGGGAGCAGTTCTTC
few	TRBV3-1	TRBD1	TRBJ2-7	CASSQAGTGARGQYF	TGTGCCAGCAGCCAAGCCGGGACAGGGGCGAGAGGGCAGTACTTC
few	TRBV5-6	.	TRBJ2-5	CASSRRGALETQYF	TGTGCCAGCAGCCGCCGGGGGGCCTTGGAGACCCAGTACTTC
many	TRBV7-9	.	TRBJ1-2	CASSLAGVNYGYTF	TGTGCCAGCAGCTTAGCAGGGGTTAACTATGGCTACACCTTC
.	TRBV7-9	.	TRBJ2-5	CASSLGGGSGETQYF	TGTGCCAGCAGCTTAGGAGGGGGGAGCGGCGAGACCCAGTACTTC
few	TRBV12-3/TRBV12-4	TRBD2	TRBJ2-1	CAIRGSSGSNNEQFF	TGTGCCATCAGGGGATCTAGCGGGAGCAACAATGAGCAGTTCTTC
.	TRBV29-1	TRBD1	TRBJ2-6	CSALTLPGQDPSGANVLTF	TGCAGCGCCTTAACCTTACCGGGACAGGACCCCTCTGGGGCCAACGTCCTGACTTTC
.	TRBV2	.	TRBJ2-5	CASSPGLPGATQYF	TGTGCCAGCAGTCCCGGACTGCCAGGGGCGACCCAGTACTTC
few	TRBV7-9	.	TRBJ2-5	CASSLVETAQETQYF	TGTGCCAGCAGCTTAGTTGAGACAGCCCAAGAGACCCAGTACTTC
.	TRBV7-9	.	TRBJ2-7	CASSLAARGYEQYF	TGTGCCAGCAGCTTAGCGGCCAGGGGCTATGAGCAGTACTTC
.	TRBV18	.	TRBJ1-2	CASSPPAAGKGRGYTF	TGTGCCAGCTCACCCCCGGCGGCGGGTAAGGGTCGAGGCTACACCTTC
.	TRBV20-1	.	TRBJ2-3	CRAQSGLPTTDTQYF	TGCAGGGCTCAATCGGGACTTCCTACCACAGATACGCAGTATTTT
many	TRBV27	.	TRBJ2-7	CASSFGDPGDYEQYF	TGTGCCAGCAGTTTTGGGGACCCCGGGGACTACGAGCAGTACTTC
.	TRBV12-3/TRBV12-4	TRBD1	TRBJ1-5	CASSPGTGGSQPQHF	TGTGCCAGCAGTCCCGGGACAGGGGGCAGTCAGCCCCAGCATTTT
.	TRBV6-2/TRBV6-3	TRBD2	TRBJ2-7	CASSYGRTSGGEQQYF	TGTGCCAGCAGTTACGGAAGGACTAGCGGAGGGGAGCAGCAGTACTTC
.	TRBV5-5	.	TRBJ2-7	CASSLLSTVTYEQYF	TGTGCCAGCAGCTTGCTCTCGACGGTAACCTACGAGCAGTACTTC
.	TRBV7-2	.	TRBJ1-5	CASSSGHTSNQPQHF	TGTGCCAGCAGCTCCGGACACACAAGCAATCAGCCCCAGCATTTT
few	TRBV20-1	TRBD1	TRBJ1-1	CSARVGTGGSDTEAFF	TGCAGTGCTAGAGTTGGGACAGGGGGCTCGGACACTGAAGCTTTCTTT
few	TRBV29-1	.	TRBJ1-1	CSLLMGSGAFF	TGCAGCCTCCTTATGGGGTCTGGAGCTTTCTTT
.	TRBV12-3/TRBV12-4	.	TRBJ2-2	CASSLLGFGTGELFF	TGTGCCAGCAGTTTATTGGGTTTTGGCACCGGGGAGCTGTTTTTT
many	TRBV11-2	.	TRBJ2-2	CASSLGRATGELFF	TGTGCCAGCAGCTTAGGTCGGGCCACCGGGGAGCTGTTTTTT
many	TRBV4-2	.	TRBJ2-1	CASSPRLRDTFNEQFF	TGTGCCAGCAGCCCCCGGCTGCGGGACACCTTCAATGAGCAGTTCTTC
.	TRBV3-1	TRBD2	TRBJ2-1	CASSRTSGAYNEQFF	TGTGCCAGCAGCCGGACTAGCGGAGCCTACAATGAGCAGTTCTTC
.	TRBV7-9	TRBD1	TRBJ2-7	CASTPGGQGAYEQYF	TGTGCCAGCACCCCCGGGGGACAGGGGGCTTACGAGCAGTACTTC
.	TRBV25-1	.	TRBJ1-6	CASRQGYNSPLHF	TGTGCCAGCAGACAGGGTTATAATTCACCCCTCCACTTT
.	TRBV27	TRBD2	TRBJ2-1	CASGSLAAWAASSYNEQFF	TGTGCCAGCGGGTCGCTAGCGGCCTGGGCGGCGAGCTCCTACAATGAGCAGTTCTTC
.	TRBV12-3/TRBV12-4	.	TRBJ2-2	CASSLGVRGTGELFF	TGTGCCAGCAGTTTAGGGGTACGAGGCACCGGGGAGCTGTTTTTT
.	TRBV20-1	TRBD1	TRBJ1-1	CSARTETGADTEAFF	TGCAGTGCTAGGACGGAGACAGGGGCTGACACTGAAGCTTTCTTT
.	TRBV12-3/TRBV12-4	.	TRBJ1-6	CASSQERDSPLHF	TGTGCCAGCAGTCAGGAAAGAGATTCACCCCTCCACTTT
.	TRBV4-3	.	TRBJ1-1	CASSHGIRGTEAFF	TGCGCCAGCAGCCACGGAATAAGGGGAACTGAAGCTTTCTTT
.	TRBV7-9	.	TRBJ2-4	CASSPRTVAKNIQYF	TGTGCCAGCAGCCCACGGACCGTAGCCAAAAACATTCAGTACTTC
.	TRBV29-1	.	TRBJ2-2	CSVSVGTSNTGELFF	TGCAGCGTTTCGGTGGGGACTTCGAACACCGGGGAGCTGTTTTTT
few	TRBV19	TRBD2	TRBJ2-7	CASSSSGRTGYEQYF	TGTGCCAGTAGTTCTAGCGGGAGGACAGGCTACGAGCAGTACTTC
few	TRBV7-9	.	TRBJ2-2	CASSFGTSHTGELFF	TGTGCCAGCAGCTTCGGGACTTCCCACACCGGGGAGCTGTTTTTT
.	TRBV5-1	TRBD1	TRBJ2-5	CASSLGDRWGQETQYF	TGCGCCAGCAGCTTGGGGGACAGGTGGGGTCAAGAGACCCAGTACTTC
.	TRBV12-3/TRBV12-4	.	TRBJ1-3	CASSLVGRSGNTIYF	TGTGCCAGCAGTTTAGTAGGGAGATCTGGAAACACCATATATTTT
.	TRBV11-2	.	TRBJ2-3	CASSLGRPPQGDTDTQYF	TGTGCCAGCAGCTTAGGCCGCCCCCCGCAGGGCGACACAGATACGCAGTATTTT
few	TRBV7-9	TRBD1	TRBJ2-2	CASSSGQGDNTGELFF	TGTGCCAGCAGCTCAGGACAGGGGGACAACACCGGGGAGCTGTTTTTT
.	TRBV12-3/TRBV12-4	.	TRBJ2-3	CASSTSSGYTDTQYF	TGTGCCAGCAGCACGAGTTCGGGATACACAGATACGCAGTATTTT
.	TRBV5-1	.	TRBJ1-2	CASSPWPLTENYGYTF	TGCGCCAGCAGCCCCTGGCCCCTTACAGAGAACTATGGCTACACCTTC
many	TRBV4-2	.	TRBJ2-3	CASSQDMAGSINTQYF	TGTGCCAGCAGCCAAGATATGGCCGGGAGTATAAATACGCAGTATTTT
few	TRBV20-1	.	TRBJ2-1	CSARRLTYNEQFF	TGCAGTGCTAGGAGGTTGACGTACAATGAGCAGTTCTTC
.	TRBV25-1	.	TRBJ2-7	CASSASKITSEQYF	TGTGCCAGCAGTGCCTCCAAAATTACCAGCGAGCAGTACTTC
.	TRBV2	TRBD1	TRBJ1-2	CASSPMTGGGYTF	TGTGCCAGCAGCCCGATGACAGGGGGCGGCTACACCTTC
.	TRBV5-1	TRBD1	TRBJ1-1	CASRPTGAQNTEAFF	TGCGCCAGCAGGCCGACAGGGGCCCAAAACACTGAAGCTTTCTTT
few	TRBV5-1	TRBD1	TRBJ1-1	CASSPTQGAGTEAFF	TGCGCCAGCAGCCCGACACAGGGGGCAGGGACTGAAGCTTTCTTT
.	TRBV12-3/TRBV12-4	.	TRBJ2-5	CASSPGVAGETQYF	TGTGCCAGCAGTCCAGGGGTGGCGGGGGAGACCCAGTACTTC
.	TRBV5-1	.	TRBJ2-2	CASSPGGVTTGELFF	TGCGCCAGCAGCCCGGGCGGGGTGACCACCGGGGAGCTGTTTTTT
.	TRBV5-1	.	TRBJ2-6	CASSPGHYSGANVLTF	TGCGCCAGCAGCCCTGGACATTACTCTGGGGCCAACGTCCTGACTTTC
.	TRBV20-1	.	TRBJ2-5	CSATGAIQETQYF	TGCAGTGCTACAGGGGCGATACAAGAGACCCAGTACTTC
few	TRBV15	TRBD1	TRBJ2-7	CATSRGRGQGAHRQYF	TGTGCCACCAGCAGAGGAAGGGGACAGGGGGCGCATAGGCAGTACTTC